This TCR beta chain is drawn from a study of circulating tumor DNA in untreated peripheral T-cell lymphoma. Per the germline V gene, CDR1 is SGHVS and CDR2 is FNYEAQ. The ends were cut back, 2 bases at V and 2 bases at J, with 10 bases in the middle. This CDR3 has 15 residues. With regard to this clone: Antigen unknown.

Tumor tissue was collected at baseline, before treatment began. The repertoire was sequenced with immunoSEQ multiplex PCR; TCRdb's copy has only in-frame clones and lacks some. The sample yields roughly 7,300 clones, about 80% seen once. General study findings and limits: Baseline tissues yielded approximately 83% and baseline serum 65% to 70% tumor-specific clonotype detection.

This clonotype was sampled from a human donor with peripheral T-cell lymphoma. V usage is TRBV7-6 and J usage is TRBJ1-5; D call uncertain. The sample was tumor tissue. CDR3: CASSLSPGGNQPQHF. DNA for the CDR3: TGTGCCAGCAGCTTAAGTCCGGGAGGCAATCAGCCCCAGCATTTT.